Following are 8 T cell receptor beta chains from one sample sequenced in a study of T cells in Graves' hyperthyroidism and ophthalmopathy. RNA transcripts served as the template for amplifying TCR beta CDR3 regions. First-round RT-PCR targeting the TCR CDR3 was performed with the HTBI primer set. One entry per CDR3 protein, called by TCRdb with MiXCR from the multiplex PCR reads. This table holds around 200,000 distinct CDR3 sequences, approximately 17% found once. What was sequenced was blood. Source of these receptors: a woman between 45 and 60 years old with Graves' hyperthyroidism.

This clonotype came up a few times. A much more abundant neighbour one base away suggests this may be a read error. This chain joins TRBV12-3 or TRBV12-4 and TRBJ1-1, with 7 bases fitting TRBD1. V was clipped by 3 bases and J by 4 bases; unmatched bases: 26. The CDR3 has 21 residues. The CDR3 protein is CASSFSGWALNDRAGVTEAFF. The CDR3 nucleotides read TGTGCCAGCAGTTTTTCCGGCTGGGCGTTGAATGACAGGGCCGGGGTCACTGAAGCTTTCTTT.

This clonotype was counted at least ten times. The V call is TRBV27, the J call TRBJ2-3; a possible D gene is TRBD1 (5 bases). V was clipped by 0 bases and J by 1 base, with 5 bases between them. CDR1 is MNHEY, CDR2 SMNVEV, per germline (reference sequence). The CDR3 loop spans 14 amino acids. The CDR3: CASSLSRGTDTQYF. CDR3 nucleotide sequence: TGTGCCAGCAGTTTATCCAGGGGCACAGATACGCAGTATTTT.

This clonotype was recorded only once. V usage is TRBV29-1 and J usage is TRBJ2-7; the match to TRBD1 covers 10 bases. The V segment lost 6 bases and the J segment 5 bases; nucleotides outside the gene matches: 7. The CDR3 has 13 amino acids. CDR1 is SQVTM and CDR2 is ANQGSEA in the germline V gene. The CDR3 protein is CSVSDRGFHEQYF. The DNA of the CDR3 is TGCAGCGTCTCGGACAGGGGGTTCCACGAGCAGTACTTC.

The J gene is TRBJ1-3, the V gene TRBV29-1, with D unresolved. The CDR3 runs 13 residues. Trimming cost V 8 bases and J 3 bases, with 14 bases left between them. Germline V gene data show CDR1 as SQVTM and CDR2 as ANQGSEA. DNA for the CDR3: TGCAGCATCAAGGTAGCGGGTGGAAACACCATATATTTT. This codes for CSIKVAGGNTIYF.

V gene TRBV7-9 combines with J gene TRBJ1-6; no firm D call. V was trimmed by 8 bases and J by 8 bases, leaving 16 bases between them. This CDR3 is built from 14 residues. Germline CDR1 SEHNR, CDR2 FQNEAQ (reference sequence). The chain's CDR3 is CASHSATFDSPLHF. The CDR3 DNA reads as TGTGCCAGCCACTCGGCAACTTTTGATTCACCCCTCCACTTT.

The chain employs TRBV19 and TRBJ1-5, with 7 bases aligning to TRBD1. Trimming at V came to 5 bases and at J to 0 bases, leaving 10 bases not matched to a gene. CDR3 length: 17 residues. Germline V gene sequence: CDR1 LNHDA, CDR2 SQIVND (reference sequence). The DNA of the CDR3 is TGTGCCAGTAGTCGGGGGGCAGGGGGTCTTAGCAATCAGCCCCAGCATTTT. Translation gives CASSRGAGGLSNQPQHF.

This sequence joins TRBV7-9 and TRBJ2-7, with unresolved D. Looked up from germline, CDR1 is SEHNR and CDR2 is FQNEAQ (reference sequence). Trimming removed 4 bases at V and 2 bases at J, with 18 bases between. The CDR3 has 16 residues. The DNA of the CDR3 is TGTGCCAGCAGCTCTGTCCTGGACGGCCGCCCCTACGAGCAGTACTTC. Its translation: CASSSVLDGRPYEQYF.

The V call is TRBV5-1, the J call TRBJ1-1; a weak D match, TRBD1 (5 bases). Germline assignment: CDR1 SGHRS and CDR2 YFSETQ. The CDR3 has 16 amino acids. Trimming left V 0 bases short and J 2 bases short, with 14 bases between. The CDR3 DNA is TGCGCCAGCAGCTTGGCCTACCGGGGACGAAACACTGAAGCTTTCTTT. As protein: CASSLAYRGRNTEAFF.